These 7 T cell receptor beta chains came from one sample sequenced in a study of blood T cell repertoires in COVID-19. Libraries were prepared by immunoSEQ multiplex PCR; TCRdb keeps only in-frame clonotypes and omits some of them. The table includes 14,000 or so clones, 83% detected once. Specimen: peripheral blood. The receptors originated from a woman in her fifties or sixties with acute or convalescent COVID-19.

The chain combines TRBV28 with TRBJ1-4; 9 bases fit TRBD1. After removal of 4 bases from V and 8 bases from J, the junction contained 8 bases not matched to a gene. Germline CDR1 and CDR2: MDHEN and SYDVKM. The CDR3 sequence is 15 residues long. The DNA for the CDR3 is TGTGCCAGCAGTTCACGGACAGGGGCGGGAGAAAAACTGTTTTTT. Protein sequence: CASSSRTGAGEKLFF.

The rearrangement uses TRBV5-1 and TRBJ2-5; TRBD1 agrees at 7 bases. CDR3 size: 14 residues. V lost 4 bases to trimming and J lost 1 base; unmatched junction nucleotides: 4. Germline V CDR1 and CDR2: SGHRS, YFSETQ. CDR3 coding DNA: TGCGCCAGCAGCCAGGGGGTCTTCCAAGAGACCCAGTACTTC. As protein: CASSQGVFQETQYF.

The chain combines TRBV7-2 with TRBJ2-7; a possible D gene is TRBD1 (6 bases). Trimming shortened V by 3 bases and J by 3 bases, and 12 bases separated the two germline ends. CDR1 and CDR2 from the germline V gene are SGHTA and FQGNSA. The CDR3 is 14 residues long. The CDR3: CASSFLRGGYEQYF. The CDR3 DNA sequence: TGTGCCAGCAGCTTCTTGAGAGGGGGCTACGAGCAGTACTTC.

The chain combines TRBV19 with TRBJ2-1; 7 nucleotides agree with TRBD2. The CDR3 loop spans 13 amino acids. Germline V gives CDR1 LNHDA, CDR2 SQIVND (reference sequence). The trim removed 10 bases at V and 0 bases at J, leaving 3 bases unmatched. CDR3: CATREDSYNEQFF. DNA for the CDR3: TGTGCCACTCGGGAGGACTCCTACAATGAGCAGTTCTTC.

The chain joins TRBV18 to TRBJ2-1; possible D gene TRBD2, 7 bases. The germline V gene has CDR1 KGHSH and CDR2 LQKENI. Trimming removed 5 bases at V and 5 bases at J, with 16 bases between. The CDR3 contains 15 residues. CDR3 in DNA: TGTGCCAGCTCAAGGGGGGGGGCGGACCACAATGAGCAGTTCTTC. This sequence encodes CASSRGGADHNEQFF.

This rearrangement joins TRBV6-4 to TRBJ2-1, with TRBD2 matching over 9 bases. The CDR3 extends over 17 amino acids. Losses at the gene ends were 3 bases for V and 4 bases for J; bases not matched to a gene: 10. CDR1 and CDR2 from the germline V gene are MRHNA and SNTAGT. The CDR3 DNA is TGTGCCAGCAGTGAGCGCCCAGCGGGAGGCACATACAATGAGCAGTTCTTC. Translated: CASSERPAGGTYNEQFF.

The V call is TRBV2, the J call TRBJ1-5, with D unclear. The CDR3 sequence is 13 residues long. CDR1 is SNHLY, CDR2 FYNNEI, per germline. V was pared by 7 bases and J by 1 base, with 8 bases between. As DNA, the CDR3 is TGTGCCAGCATGGCGGCCAGCAATCAGCCCCAGCATTTT. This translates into CASMAASNQPQHF.